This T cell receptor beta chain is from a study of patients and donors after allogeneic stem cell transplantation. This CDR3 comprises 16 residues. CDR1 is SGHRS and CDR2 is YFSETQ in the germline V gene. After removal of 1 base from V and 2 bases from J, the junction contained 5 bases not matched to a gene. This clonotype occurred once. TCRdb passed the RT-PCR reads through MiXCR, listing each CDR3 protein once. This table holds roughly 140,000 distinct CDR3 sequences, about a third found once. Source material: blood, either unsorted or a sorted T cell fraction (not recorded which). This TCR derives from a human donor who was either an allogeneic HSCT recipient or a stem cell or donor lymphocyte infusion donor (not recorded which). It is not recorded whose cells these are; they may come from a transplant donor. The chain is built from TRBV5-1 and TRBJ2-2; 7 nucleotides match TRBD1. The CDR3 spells CASSLTGDINTGELFF. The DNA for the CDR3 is TGCGCCAGCAGCTTGACAGGGGACATTAACACCGGGGAGCTGTTTTTT.